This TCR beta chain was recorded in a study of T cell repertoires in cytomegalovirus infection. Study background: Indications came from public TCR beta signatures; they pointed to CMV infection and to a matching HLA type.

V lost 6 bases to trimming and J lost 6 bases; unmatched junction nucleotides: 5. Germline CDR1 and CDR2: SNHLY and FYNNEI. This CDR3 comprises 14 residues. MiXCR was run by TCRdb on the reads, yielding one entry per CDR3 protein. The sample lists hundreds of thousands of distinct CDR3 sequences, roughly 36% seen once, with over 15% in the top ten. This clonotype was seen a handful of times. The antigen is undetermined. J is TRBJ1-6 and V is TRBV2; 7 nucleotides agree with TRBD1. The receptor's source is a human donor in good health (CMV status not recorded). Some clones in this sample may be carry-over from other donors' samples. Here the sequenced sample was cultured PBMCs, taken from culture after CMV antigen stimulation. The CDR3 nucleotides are TGTGCCAGCAGGATTGGGACAGCTAATTCACCCCTCCACTTT. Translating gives CASRIGTANSPLHF.